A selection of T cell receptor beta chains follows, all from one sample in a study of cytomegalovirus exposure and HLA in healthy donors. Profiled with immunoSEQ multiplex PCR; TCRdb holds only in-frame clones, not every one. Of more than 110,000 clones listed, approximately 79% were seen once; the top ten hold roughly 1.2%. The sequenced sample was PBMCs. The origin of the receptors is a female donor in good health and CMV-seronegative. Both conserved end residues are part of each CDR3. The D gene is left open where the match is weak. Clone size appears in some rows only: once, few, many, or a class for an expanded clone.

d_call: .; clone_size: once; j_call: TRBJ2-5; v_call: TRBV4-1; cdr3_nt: TGCGCCAGCAGCCAAGTCGGGAAAGAGACCCAGTACTTC; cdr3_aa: CASSQVGKETQYF
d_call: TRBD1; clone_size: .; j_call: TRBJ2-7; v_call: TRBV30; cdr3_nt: TGTGCCGGGGACAGCGAGTCCTACGAGCAGTACTTC; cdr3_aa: CAGDSESYEQYF
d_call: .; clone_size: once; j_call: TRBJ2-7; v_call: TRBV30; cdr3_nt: TGTGCCTGGTCCTCGGGCGGGGTCTCCTACGAGCAGTACTTC; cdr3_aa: CAWSSGGVSYEQYF
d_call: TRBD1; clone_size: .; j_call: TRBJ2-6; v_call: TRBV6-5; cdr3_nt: TGTGCCAGCAGTTCGCGGGACAGGTCATCTGCTGACGTCCTGACTTTC; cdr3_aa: CASSSRDRSSADVLTF
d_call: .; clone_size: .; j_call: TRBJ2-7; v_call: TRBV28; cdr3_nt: TGTGCCAGCAGTCTTGCCTACGAGCAGTACTTC; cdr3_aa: CASSLAYEQYF
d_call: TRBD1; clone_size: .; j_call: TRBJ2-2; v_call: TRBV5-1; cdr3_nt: TGCGCCAGCAGCTACCGGGACAGACAAATTTCGAACACCGGGGAGCTGTTTTTT; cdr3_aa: CASSYRDRQISNTGELFF
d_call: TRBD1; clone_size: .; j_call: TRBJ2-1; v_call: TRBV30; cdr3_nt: TGTGCCTGGACCCTGACAGGGATTGAGCAGTTCTTC; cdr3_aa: CAWTLTGIEQFF
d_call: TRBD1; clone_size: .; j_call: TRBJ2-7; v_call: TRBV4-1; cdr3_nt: TGCGCCAGCAGCCAAGCCTCGGGACAGACCTACGAGCAGTACTTC; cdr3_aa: CASSQASGQTYEQYF
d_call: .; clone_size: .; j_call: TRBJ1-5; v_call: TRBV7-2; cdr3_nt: TGTGCCAGCAGCTCGCCCGGATACGGGGATCAGCCCCAGCATTTT; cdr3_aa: CASSSPGYGDQPQHF
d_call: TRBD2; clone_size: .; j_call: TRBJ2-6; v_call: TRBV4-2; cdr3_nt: TGTGCCAGCAGCCCCCCCGAGGGACTAGCGGGCCATGGGGCCAACGTCCTGACTTTC; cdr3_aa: CASSPPEGLAGHGANVLTF
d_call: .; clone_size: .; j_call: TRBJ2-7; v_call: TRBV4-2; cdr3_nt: TGTGCCAGCAGCCAAGATTCTAGCTGGGACGAGCAGTACTTC; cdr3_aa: CASSQDSSWDEQYF
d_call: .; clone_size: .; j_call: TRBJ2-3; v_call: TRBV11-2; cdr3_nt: TGTGCCAGCAGCTTATTTCTTCCGAGGGGCACAGATACGCAGTATTTT; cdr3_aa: CASSLFLPRGTDTQYF
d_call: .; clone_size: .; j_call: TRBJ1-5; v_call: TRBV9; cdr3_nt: TGTGCCAGCAGCGTTTGGGGGGATAGCAATCAGCCCCAGCATTTT; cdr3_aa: CASSVWGDSNQPQHF
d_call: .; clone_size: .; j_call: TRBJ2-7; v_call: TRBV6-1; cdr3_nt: TGTGCCAGCAAAATGGGGGCAGGGTACGAGCAGTACTTC; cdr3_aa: CASKMGAGYEQYF
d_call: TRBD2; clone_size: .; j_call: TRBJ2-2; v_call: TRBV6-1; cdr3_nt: TGTGCCAGCAGCAACCGACTAGCGGGAGAAAGGGAGCTGTTTTTT; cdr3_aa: CASSNRLAGERELFF
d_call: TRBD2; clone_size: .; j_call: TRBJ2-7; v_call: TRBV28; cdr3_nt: TGTGCCACAGGACTAGCGGGAGGGGGCTCCTACGAGCAGTACTTC; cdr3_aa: CATGLAGGGSYEQYF
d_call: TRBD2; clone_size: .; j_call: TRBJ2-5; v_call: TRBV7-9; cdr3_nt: TGTGCCAGCAGCCTTGCAGCGGGAGGGCAAGAGACCCAGTACTTC; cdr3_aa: CASSLAAGGQETQYF
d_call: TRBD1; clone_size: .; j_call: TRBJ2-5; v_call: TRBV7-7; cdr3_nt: TGTGCTAGCAGCTTATACAGGGGGCATCAAGAGACCCAGTACTTC; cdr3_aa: CASSLYRGHQETQYF
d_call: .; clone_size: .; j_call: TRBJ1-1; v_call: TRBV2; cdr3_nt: TGTGCCAGCAGTGAGCGGGGTGAAGCTTTCTTT; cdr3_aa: CASSERGEAFF
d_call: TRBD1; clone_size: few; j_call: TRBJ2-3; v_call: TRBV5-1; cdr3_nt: TGCGCCAGCAGCTCCGGACAGGCCCGCACAGATACGCAGTATTTT; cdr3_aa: CASSSGQARTDTQYF
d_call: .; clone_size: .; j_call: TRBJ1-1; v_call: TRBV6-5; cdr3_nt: TGTGCCAGCAGCCCCGGGAACACTGAAGCTTTCTTT; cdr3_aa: CASSPGNTEAFF
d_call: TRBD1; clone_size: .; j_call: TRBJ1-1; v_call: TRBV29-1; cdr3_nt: TGCAGCGTTGAAGCTCGACAGGGGAACACTGAAGCTTTCTTT; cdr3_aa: CSVEARQGNTEAFF
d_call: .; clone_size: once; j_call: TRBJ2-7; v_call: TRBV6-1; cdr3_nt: TGTGCCAGCAGTGAATGGCGTCAGGCCCCCTACGAGCAGTACTTC; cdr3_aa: CASSEWRQAPYEQYF
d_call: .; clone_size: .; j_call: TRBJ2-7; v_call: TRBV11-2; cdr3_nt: TGTGCCAGCAGCTTAGGGCGGCACTCCTACGAGCAGTACTTC; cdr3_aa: CASSLGRHSYEQYF
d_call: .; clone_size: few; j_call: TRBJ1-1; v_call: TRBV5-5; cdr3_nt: TGTGCCAGCAGCTTCCCTATGAACACTGAAGCTTTCTTT; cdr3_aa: CASSFPMNTEAFF
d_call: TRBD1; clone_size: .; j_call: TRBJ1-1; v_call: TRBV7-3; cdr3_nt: TGTGCCAGCAGCTCGGGACAGGGGACTGAAGCTTTCTTT; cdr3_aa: CASSSGQGTEAFF
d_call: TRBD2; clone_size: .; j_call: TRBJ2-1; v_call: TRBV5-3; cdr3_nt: TGTGCCAGAAGCTTGGGCGGTTCTAGCGGGAGGGCAACCCACAATGAGCAGTTCTTC; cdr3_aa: CARSLGGSSGRATHNEQFF
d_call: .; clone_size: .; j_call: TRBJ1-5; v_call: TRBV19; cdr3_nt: TGTGCCAGTAGTGGGACTTATAGCAATCAGCCCCAGCATTTT; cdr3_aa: CASSGTYSNQPQHF
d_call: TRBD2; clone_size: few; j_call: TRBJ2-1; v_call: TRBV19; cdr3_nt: TGTGCCAGTAGTATAGTACTAGCGGGAGGGTACGAGCAGTTCTTC; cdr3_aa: CASSIVLAGGYEQFF
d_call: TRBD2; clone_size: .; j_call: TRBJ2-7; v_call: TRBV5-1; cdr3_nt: TGCGCCAGCAGCTTGACTTATGCTAGCGGGAAGAACGAGCAGTACTTC; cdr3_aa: CASSLTYASGKNEQYF
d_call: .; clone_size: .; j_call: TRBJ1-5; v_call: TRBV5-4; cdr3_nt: TGTGCCAGCAGCTTGTCTACCGGGGGAGCTGAGGTTAGCAATCAGCCCCAGCATTTT; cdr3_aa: CASSLSTGGAEVSNQPQHF
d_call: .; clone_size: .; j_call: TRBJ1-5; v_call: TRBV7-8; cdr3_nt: TGTGCCAGCAGCTTAGACCGGGGAGGTCACCCCCAGCATTTT; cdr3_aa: CASSLDRGGHPQHF
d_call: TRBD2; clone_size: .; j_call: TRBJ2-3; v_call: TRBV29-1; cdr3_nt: TGCAGCGCCTACAGCGGGAGGGCCACAGATACGCAGTATTTT; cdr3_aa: CSAYSGRATDTQYF
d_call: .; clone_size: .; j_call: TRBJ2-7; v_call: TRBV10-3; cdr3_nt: TGTGCCATCAGTGAGTCCGGAGGGCCTGGGTACGAGCAGTACTTC; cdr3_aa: CAISESGGPGYEQYF
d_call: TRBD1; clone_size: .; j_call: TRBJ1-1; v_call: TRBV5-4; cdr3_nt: TGTGCCAGCAGCTCGGAAGTCCTTTGGACAGGGTTATGGTACACTGAAGCTTTCTTT; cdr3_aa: CASSSEVLWTGLWYTEAFF
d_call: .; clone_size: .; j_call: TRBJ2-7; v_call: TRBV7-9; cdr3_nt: TGTGCCAGCAGCCGCCCGGACATAAGCTCCTACGAGCAGTACTTC; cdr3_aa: CASSRPDISSYEQYF
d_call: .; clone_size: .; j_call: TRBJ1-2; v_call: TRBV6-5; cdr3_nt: TGTGCCAGCAGTTCTACAGGGTATGGCTACACCTTC; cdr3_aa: CASSSTGYGYTF
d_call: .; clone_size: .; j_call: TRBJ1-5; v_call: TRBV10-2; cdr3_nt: TGCGCCAGCAGTGAGTACGGGAGCAATCAGCCCCAGCATTTT; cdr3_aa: CASSEYGSNQPQHF
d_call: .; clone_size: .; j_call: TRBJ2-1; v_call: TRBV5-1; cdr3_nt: TGCGCCAGCAGCGGGGACTTATACAATGAGCAGTTCTTC; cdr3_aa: CASSGDLYNEQFF
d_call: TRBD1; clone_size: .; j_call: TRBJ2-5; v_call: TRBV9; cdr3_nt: TGTGCCAGCAGCCCCCGGGACAGGGTCCCAGAGACCCAGTACTTC; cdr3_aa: CASSPRDRVPETQYF
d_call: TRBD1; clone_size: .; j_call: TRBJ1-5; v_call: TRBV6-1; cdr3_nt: TGTGCCAGCAGTGAGTGGGGACAGAATCAGCCCCAGCATTTT; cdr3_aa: CASSEWGQNQPQHF
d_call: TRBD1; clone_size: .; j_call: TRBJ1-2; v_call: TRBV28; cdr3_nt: TGTGCCAGCAGGCAGGGGGAGGACTATGGCTACACCTTC; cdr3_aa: CASRQGEDYGYTF
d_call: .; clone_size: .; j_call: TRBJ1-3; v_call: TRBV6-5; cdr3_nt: TGTGCCAGCAGTTACTGGGCCCCATACCCTGGAAACACCATATATTTT; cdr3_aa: CASSYWAPYPGNTIYF
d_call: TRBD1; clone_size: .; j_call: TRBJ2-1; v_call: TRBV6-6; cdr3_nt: TGTGCCAGCAGTTACGGACAGGGGGCTAATGAGCAGTTCTTC; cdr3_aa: CASSYGQGANEQFF
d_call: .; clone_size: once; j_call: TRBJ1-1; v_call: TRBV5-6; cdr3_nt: TGTGCCAGCAGCTTGGCCGGCGCGGCAGCTTTCTTT; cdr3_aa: CASSLAGAAAFF
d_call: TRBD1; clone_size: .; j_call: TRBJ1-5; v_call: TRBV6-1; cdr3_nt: TGTGCCAGCAGTGAAGACAGGGGGGGTAATCAGCCCCAGCATTTT; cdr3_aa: CASSEDRGGNQPQHF
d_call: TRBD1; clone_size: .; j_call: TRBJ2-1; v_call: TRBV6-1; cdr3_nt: TGTGCCAGTGACAGGGTATCATACAATGAGCAGTTCTTC; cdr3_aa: CASDRVSYNEQFF
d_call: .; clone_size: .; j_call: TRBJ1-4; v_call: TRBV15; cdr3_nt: TGTGCCACCAGCAGAGATATAACGAGGGTGAATGAAAAACTGTTTTTT; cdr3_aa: CATSRDITRVNEKLFF
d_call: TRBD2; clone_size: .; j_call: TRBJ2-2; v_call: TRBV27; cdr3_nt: TGTGCCAGCAGTTTTCGGCGGGAGGTTCACGGGGAGCTGTTTTTT; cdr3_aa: CASSFRREVHGELFF
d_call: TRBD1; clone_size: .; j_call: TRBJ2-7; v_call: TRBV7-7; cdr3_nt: TGTGCTAGCAGCTCCGGGACAGGCTCCTACGAGCAGTACTTC; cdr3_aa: CASSSGTGSYEQYF
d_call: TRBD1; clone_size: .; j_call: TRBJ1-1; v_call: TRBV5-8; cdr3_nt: TGTGCCAGCCGGGACAGGATCTACCCGAACACTGAAGCTTTCTTT; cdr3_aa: CASRDRIYPNTEAFF
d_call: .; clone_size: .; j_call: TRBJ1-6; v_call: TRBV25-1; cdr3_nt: TGTGCCAGCGGAAGGGGCTTCGATAATTCACCCCTCCACTTT; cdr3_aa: CASGRGFDNSPLHF
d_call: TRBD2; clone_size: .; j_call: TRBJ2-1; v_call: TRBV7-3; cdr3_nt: TGTGCCAGCAGCTTAACGATAGCGGGAGGCCATGAGCAGTTCTTC; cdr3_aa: CASSLTIAGGHEQFF